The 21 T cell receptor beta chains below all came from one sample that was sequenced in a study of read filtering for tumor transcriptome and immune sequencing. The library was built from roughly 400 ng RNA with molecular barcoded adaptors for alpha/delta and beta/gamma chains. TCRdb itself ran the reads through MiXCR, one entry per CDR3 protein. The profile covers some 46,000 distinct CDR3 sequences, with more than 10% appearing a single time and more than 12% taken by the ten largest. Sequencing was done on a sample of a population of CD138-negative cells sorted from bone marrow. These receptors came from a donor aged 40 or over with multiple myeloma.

The CDR3 region has the DNA TGCAGCGGGGGGACAGGGGTCACCGGGGAGCTGTTTTTT. As protein: CSGGTGVTGELFF. The genes are TRBV29-1 and TRBJ2-2; 10 bases line up with TRBD1. In germline, CDR1 is SQVTM, CDR2 ANQGSEA. The CDR3 sequence is 13 residues long. V shed 7 bases, J shed 4 bases, and the junction held 3 bases outside the gene matches.

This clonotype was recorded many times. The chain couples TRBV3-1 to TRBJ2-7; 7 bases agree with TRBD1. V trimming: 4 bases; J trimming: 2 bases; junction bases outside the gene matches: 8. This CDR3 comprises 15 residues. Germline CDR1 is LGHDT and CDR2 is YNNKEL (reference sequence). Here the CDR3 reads CASSLRQGTAYEQYF. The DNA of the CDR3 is TGTGCCAGCAGCCTTCGACAGGGAACGGCCTACGAGCAGTACTTC.

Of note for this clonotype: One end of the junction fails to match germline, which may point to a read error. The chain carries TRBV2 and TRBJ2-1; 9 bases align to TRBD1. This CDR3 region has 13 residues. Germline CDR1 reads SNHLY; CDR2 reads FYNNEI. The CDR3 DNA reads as TGCGCCAGCGGGCAGACAGGGGGGAATGAGCAGTTCTTC. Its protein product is CASGQTGGNEQFF.

CDR3 DNA: TGTGCCAGCAGCGCGGGACAGAAAGAGACCCAGTACTTC. It is translated as CASSAGQKETQYF. The rearrangement links TRBV11-2 to TRBJ2-5, with a weak D call TRBD1 (7 bases). V shed 5 bases and J shed 3 bases, with 10 bases lying between them. Germline V gene data show CDR1 as SGHAT and CDR2 as FQNNGV. The CDR3 is made up of 13 amino acids.

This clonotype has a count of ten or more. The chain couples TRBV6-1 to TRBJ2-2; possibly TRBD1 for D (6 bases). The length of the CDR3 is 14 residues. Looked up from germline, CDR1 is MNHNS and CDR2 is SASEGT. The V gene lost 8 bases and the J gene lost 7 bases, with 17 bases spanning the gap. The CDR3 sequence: CASFSAGASGELFF. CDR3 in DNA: TGTGCCAGCTTTTCGGCAGGGGCGAGCGGGGAGCTGTTTTTT.

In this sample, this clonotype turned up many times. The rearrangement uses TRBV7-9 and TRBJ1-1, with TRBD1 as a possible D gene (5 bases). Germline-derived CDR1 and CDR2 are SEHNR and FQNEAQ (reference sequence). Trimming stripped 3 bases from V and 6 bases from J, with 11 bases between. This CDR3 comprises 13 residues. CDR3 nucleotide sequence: TGTGCCAGCAGCTTTTTCAGGGATGCTGAAGCTTTCTTT. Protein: CASSFFRDAEAFF.

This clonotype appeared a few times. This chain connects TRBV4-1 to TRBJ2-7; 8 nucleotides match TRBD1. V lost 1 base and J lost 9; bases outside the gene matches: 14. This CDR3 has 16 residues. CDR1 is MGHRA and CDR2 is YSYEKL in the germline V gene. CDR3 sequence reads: CASSQGGQGFESGQYF. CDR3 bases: TGCGCCAGCAGCCAAGGCGGACAGGGTTTCGAGTCGGGGCAGTACTTC.

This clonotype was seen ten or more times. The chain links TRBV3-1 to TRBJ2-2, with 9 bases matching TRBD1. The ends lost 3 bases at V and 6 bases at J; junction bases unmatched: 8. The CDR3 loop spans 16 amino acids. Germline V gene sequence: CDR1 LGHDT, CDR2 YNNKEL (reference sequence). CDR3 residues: CASSHGQGYDAGELFF. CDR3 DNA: TGTGCCAGCAGCCATGGACAGGGGTACGATGCCGGGGAGCTGTTTTTT.

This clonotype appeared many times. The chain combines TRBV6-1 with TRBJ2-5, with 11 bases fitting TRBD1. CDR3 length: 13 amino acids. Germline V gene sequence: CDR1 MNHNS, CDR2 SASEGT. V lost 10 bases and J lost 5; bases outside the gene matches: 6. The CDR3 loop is CATRTGGVETQYF. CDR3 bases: TGTGCCACCCGGACAGGGGGCGTTGAGACCCAGTACTTC.

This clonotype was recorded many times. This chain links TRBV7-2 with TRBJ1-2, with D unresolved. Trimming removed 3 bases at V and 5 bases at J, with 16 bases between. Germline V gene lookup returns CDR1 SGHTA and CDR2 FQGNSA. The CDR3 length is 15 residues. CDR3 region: CASSFTPGGFYGYTF. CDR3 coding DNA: TGTGCCAGCAGCTTTACACCGGGCGGTTTTTATGGCTACACCTTC.

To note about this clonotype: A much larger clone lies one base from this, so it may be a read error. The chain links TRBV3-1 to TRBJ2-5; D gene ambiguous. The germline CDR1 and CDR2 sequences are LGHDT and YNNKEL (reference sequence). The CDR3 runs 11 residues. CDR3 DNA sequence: TGTGCCAGCACCCAAGGGGAGACCCAGTACTTC. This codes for CASTQGETQYF.

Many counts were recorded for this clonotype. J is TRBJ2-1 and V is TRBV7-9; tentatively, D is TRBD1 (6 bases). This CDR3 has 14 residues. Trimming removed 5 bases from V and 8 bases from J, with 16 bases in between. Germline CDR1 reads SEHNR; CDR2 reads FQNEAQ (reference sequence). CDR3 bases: TGTGCCAGCAGCCCTCGGACAGTGTTGGATGAGCAGTTCTTC. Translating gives CASSPRTVLDEQFF.

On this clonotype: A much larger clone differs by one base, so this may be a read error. The CDR3, as DNA: TGCAGTGCTTTCGCCAATGAGCACTTCTTC. This gives the protein CSAFANEHFF. The chain couples TRBV20-1 to TRBJ2-1; D is unclear. This CDR3 has 10 amino acids. Germline assignment: CDR1 DFQATT and CDR2 SNEGSKA (reference sequence).

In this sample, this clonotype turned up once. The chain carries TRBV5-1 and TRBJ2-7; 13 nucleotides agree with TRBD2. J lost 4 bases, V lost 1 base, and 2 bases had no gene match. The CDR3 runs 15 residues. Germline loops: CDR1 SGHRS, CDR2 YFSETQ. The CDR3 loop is CASSLTSGRGYEQYF. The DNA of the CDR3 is TGCGCCAGCAGCTTGACTAGCGGGAGGGGGTACGAGCAGTACTTC. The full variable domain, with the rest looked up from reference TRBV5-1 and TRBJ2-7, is KAGVTQTPRYLIKTRGQQVTLSCSPISGHRSVSWYQQTPGQGLQFLFEYFSETQRNKGNFPGRFSGRQFSNSRSEMNVSTLELGDSALYLCASSLTSGRGYEQYFGPGTRLTVT.

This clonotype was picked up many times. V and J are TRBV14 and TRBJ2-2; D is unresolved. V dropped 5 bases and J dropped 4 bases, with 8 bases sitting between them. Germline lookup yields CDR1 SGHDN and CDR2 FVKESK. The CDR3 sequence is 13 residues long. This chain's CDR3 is CASSAGPTGELFF. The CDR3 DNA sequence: TGTGCCAGCAGCGCCGGACCCACCGGGGAGCTGTTTTTT.

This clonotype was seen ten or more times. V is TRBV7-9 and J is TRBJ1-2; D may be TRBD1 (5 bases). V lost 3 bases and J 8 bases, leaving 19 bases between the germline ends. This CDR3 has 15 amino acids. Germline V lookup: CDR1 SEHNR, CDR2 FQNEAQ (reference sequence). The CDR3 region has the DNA TGTGCCAGCAGCTTGGCGGGGTCCGGGACCGGGGGCTACACCTTC. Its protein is CASSLAGSGTGGYTF.

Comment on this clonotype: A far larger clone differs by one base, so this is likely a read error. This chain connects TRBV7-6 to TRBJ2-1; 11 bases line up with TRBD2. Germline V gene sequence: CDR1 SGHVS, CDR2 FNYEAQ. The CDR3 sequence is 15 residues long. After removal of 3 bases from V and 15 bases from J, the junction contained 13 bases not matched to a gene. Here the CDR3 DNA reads TGTGCCAGCAGCTTCTTGAAGCTAGCGGGAGGCTACGTGTTCTTC. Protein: CASSFLKLAGGYVFF.

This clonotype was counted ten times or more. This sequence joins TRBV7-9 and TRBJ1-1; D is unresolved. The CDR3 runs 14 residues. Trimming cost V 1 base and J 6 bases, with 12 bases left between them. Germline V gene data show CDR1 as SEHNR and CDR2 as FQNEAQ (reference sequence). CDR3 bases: TGTGCCAGCAGCTTAGTAGTGGTGGGATCTGAAGCTTTCTTT. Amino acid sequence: CASSLVVVGSEAFF.

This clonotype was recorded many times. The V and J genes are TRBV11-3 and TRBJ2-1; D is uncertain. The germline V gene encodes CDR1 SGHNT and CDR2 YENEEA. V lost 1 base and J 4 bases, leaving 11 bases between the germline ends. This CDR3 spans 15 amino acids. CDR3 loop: CASSLGIFEYNEQFF. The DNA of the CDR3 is TGTGCCAGCAGCTTAGGTATCTTTGAGTACAATGAGCAGTTCTTC. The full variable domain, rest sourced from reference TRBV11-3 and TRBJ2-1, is EAGVVQSPRYKIIEKKQPVAFWCNPISGHNTLYWYLQNLGQGPELLIRYENEEAVDDSQLPKDRFSAERLKGVDSTLKIQPAELGDSAVYLCASSLGIFEYNEQFFGPGTRLTVL.

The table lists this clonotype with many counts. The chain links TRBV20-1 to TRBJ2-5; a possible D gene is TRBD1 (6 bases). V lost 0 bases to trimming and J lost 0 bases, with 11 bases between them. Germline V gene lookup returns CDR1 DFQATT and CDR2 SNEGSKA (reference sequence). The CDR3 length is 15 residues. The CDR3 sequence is CSARDRRGNQETQYF. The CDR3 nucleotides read TGCAGTGCTAGAGATAGAAGGGGGAACCAAGAGACCCAGTACTTC.

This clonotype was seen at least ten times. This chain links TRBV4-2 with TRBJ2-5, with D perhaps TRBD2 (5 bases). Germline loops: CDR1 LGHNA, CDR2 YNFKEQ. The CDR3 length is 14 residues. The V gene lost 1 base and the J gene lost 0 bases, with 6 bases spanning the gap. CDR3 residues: CASSQAGNQETQYF. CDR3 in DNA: TGTGCCAGCAGCCAAGCGGGGAACCAAGAGACCCAGTACTTC.